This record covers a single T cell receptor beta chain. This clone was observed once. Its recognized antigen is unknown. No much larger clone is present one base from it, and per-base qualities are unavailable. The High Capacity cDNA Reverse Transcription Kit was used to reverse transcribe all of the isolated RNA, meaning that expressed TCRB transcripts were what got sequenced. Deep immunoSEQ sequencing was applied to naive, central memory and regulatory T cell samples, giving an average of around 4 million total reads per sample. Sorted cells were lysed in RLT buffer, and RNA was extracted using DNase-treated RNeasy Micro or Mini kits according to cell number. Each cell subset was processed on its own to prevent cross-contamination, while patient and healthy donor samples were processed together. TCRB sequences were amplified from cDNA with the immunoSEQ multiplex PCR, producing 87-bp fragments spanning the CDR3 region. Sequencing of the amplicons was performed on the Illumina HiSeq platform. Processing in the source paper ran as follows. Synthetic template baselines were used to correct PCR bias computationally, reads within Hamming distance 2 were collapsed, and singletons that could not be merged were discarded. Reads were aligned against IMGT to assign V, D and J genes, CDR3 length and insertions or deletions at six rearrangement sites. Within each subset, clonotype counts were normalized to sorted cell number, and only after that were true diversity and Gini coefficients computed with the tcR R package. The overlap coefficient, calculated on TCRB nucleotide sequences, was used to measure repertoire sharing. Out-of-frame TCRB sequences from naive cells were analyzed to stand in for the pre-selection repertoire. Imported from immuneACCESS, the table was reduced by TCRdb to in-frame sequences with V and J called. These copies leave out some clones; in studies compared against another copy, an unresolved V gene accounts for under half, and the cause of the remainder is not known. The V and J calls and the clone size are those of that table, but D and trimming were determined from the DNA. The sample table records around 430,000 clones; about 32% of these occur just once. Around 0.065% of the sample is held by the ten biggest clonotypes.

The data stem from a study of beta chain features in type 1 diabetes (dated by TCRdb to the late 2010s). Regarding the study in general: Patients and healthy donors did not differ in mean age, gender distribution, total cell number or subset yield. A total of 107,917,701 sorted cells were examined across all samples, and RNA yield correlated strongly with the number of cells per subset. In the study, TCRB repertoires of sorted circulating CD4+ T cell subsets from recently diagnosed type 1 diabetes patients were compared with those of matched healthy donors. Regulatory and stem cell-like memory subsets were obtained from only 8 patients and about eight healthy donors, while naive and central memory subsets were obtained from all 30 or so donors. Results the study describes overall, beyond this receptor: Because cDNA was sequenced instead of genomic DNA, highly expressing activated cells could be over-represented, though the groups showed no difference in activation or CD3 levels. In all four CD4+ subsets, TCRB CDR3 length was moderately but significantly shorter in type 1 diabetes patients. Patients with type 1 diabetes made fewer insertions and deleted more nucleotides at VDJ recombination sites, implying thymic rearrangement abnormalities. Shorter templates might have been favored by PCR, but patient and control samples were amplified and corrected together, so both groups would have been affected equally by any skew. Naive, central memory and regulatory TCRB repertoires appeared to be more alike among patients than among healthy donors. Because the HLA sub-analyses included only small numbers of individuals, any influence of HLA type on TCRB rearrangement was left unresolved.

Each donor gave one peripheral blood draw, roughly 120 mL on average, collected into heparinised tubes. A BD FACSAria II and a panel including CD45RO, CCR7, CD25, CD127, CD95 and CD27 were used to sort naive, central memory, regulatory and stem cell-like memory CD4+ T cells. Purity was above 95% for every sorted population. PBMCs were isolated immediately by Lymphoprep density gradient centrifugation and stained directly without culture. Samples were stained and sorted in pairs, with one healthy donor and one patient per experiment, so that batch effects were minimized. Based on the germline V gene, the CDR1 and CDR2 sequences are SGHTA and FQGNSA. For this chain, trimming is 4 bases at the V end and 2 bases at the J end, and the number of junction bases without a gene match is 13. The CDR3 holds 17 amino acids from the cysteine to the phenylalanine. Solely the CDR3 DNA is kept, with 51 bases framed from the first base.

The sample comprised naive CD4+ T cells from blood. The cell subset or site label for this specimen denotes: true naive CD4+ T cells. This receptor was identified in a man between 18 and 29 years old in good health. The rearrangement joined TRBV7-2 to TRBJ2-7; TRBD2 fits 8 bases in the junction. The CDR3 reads CASSSPPKRESTYEQYF. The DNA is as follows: TGTGCCAGCAGCTCCCCCCCTAAGCGGGAGTCCACCTACGAGCAGTACTTC.